The T cell receptor beta chain under discussion was sequenced for a study of blood T cell repertoires in COVID-19. V shed 0 bases, J shed 2 bases, and the junction held 4 bases outside the gene matches. The CDR3 totals 15 residues. The germline CDR1 and CDR2 sequences are MNHEY and SMNVEV (reference sequence). Sequenced by immunoSEQ multiplex PCR; TCRdb stores in-frame clones only, minus some. The data hold roughly 250,000 clones, with 75% to 85% observed a single time. The rearrangement uses TRBV27 and TRBJ2-7; the match to TRBD2 covers 7 bases. The sample comprised peripheral blood. The clonotype was recovered from a woman aged 55-70 years with active or convalescent COVID-19. CDR3 amino acids: CASSLSRDYPYEQYF. CDR3 nucleotide sequence: TGTGCCAGCAGTTTATCCCGGGACTACCCCTACGAGCAGTACTTC.